This T cell receptor (beta chain) was retrieved from a study of T cell responses to AZD1222 COVID-19 vaccine. Using immunoSEQ multiplex PCR, the repertoire was profiled, and TCRdb retains in-frame clones only, with some absent. The table has roughly 130,000 clones, around 84% seen once. Overall study findings and caveats: Baseline serostatus was positive in only 5 to 7 AZD1222 recipients. The span of vaccine-associated CD4 TCRs extended across spike, with dominance at 160-218 and 743-854.

Remarks on this clone: Its antigen is unknown.

Trimming left V 2 bases short and J 5 bases short, with 7 bases between. Per germline, CDR1 GTSNPN and CDR2 SVGIG (reference sequence). CDR3 length: 12 residues. The receptor was isolated from an adult in good health. Source: peripheral blood, taken on day 0 of AZD1222 vaccination. The chain joins TRBV30 to TRBJ1-5, with D tentatively TRBD1 (5 bases). In DNA, the CDR3 is TGTGCCTGGAGTCCGGGGGATCAGCCCCAGCATTTT. It translates to CAWSPGDQPQHF.